Below, one T cell receptor beta chain is given with its context. The sample originates from a study of blood T cell repertoires in COVID-19. Assay used: immunoSEQ multiplex PCR; TCRdb lists only in-frame clones, some missing. This table has about 270,000 clones, about 88% appearing once. Germline CDR1 is SGHAT and CDR2 is FQNNGV. V lost 5 bases and J lost 0, with 18 bases in between. This CDR3 has 17 residues. The origin of this receptor is a woman aged 45-60 years who had recovered from COVID-19. The chain joins TRBV11-2 to TRBJ2-3; tentative D call: TRBD2 (6 bases). The sample consisted of PBMCs or T cells enriched from blood (not recorded which). CDR3 loop: CASSTPGKRVSTDTQYF. Here the CDR3 DNA reads TGTGCCAGCAGCACCCCGGGAAAGCGGGTTAGCACAGATACGCAGTATTTT. The variable domain in full, with the rest retrieved from reference TRBV11-2 and TRBJ2-3, is EAGVAQSPRYKIIEKRQSVAFWCNPISGHATLYWYQQILGQGPKLLIQFQNNGVVDDSQLPKDRFSAERLKGVDSTLKIQPAKLEDSAVYLCASSTPGKRVSTDTQYFGPGTRLTVL.